Following are 26 T cell receptor beta chains from one sample sequenced in a study of T-cell memory formation after mild COVID-19. TCRdb re-derived calls from the 5' RACE reads in MiXCR, one entry per CDR3 protein. Among some 210,000 distinct CDR3 sequences, 10% were seen once, and the ten largest hold approximately 3%. The specimen sequenced was PBMCs or a T cell subset sorted from them (not recorded which). These receptor sequences come from a man between 18 and 35 years old who had mild COVID-19 (a few samples of this study predate the infection). Cell type and time point are not known.

This clonotype was observed a few times. CDR3 coding DNA: TGTGCCAGCGCGGGAGAGGGGAGCAAAAACATTCAGTACTTC. As protein: CASAGEGSKNIQYF. The chain combines TRBV2 with TRBJ2-4; 7 bases agree with TRBD2. Germline V CDR1 and CDR2: SNHLY, FYNNEI. This CDR3 contains 14 residues. J was trimmed by 3 bases and V by 8 bases; bases with no gene match: 7.

This clonotype was counted between two and nine times. J is TRBJ1-2 and V is TRBV7-9, with 7 bases that match TRBD1. Losses at the gene ends were 4 bases for V and 5 bases for J; bases not matched to a gene: 4. The V gene's germline CDR1 is SEHNR and CDR2 FQNEAQ (reference sequence). This CDR3 is built from 13 residues. The CDR3: CASSSGQRYGYTF. DNA for the CDR3: TGTGCCAGCAGCTCGGGACAGCGTTATGGCTACACCTTC.

Ten or more counts support this clonotype. This chain links TRBV5-1 with TRBJ2-5; possibly TRBD1 for D (5 bases). This CDR3 is 14 amino acids long. Germline assignment: CDR1 SGHRS and CDR2 YFSETQ. Deletions cut 0 bases from V and 1 base from J, with 7 bases between. DNA of the CDR3: TGCGCCAGCAGCTTGGGGGGCACCCAAGAGACCCAGTACTTC. This sequence encodes CASSLGGTQETQYF.

The rearrangement joins TRBV28 to TRBJ1-5; D not resolved. Germline V gene data show CDR1 as MDHEN and CDR2 as SYDVKM. This CDR3 comprises 14 residues. The ends were cut back, 3 bases at V and 0 bases at J, with 6 bases in the middle. This chain's CDR3 is CASSLTYSNQPQHF. The CDR3 coding sequence is TGTGCCAGCAGTTTGACATATAGCAATCAGCCCCAGCATTTT.

The gene calls are TRBV12-3 or TRBV12-4 and TRBJ1-1; D is unclear. Deletions cut 3 bases from V and 4 bases from J, with 12 bases between. The CDR3 covers 14 residues. Written as DNA, the CDR3 is TGTGCCAGCAGTTTGAACAGTCAAGTCACTGAAGCTTTCTTT. Protein sequence: CASSLNSQVTEAFF.

This chain uses TRBV3-1 with TRBJ2-1, with a tentative D call TRBD1 (5 bases). V lost 4 bases, J lost 6 bases, and 13 bases lay in between. Germline loops: CDR1 LGHDT, CDR2 YNNKEL (reference sequence). There are 14 residues in the CDR3. The CDR3 sequence is CASSLIQGSNEQFF. The CDR3 DNA follows: TGTGCCAGCAGCCTAATTCAGGGTAGCAATGAGCAGTTCTTC.

CDR3 sequence reads: CSASGRAWGMNTEAFF. The DNA for the CDR3 is TGCAGTGCTAGTGGCAGGGCTTGGGGAATGAACACTGAAGCTTTCTTT. The chain employs TRBV20-1 and TRBJ1-1; possible D gene TRBD1, 5 bases. Germline V lookup: CDR1 DFQATT, CDR2 SNEGSKA (reference sequence). The CDR3 totals 16 residues. Deletions cut 3 bases from V and 0 bases from J, with 17 bases between.

This clonotype was counted ten times or more. This sequence joins TRBV6-2 or TRBV6-3 and TRBJ2-1; tentative D call: TRBD2 (5 bases). The V end lost 4 bases, the J end lost 4 bases, and 8 bases lay between the germline ends. The CDR3 has 13 residues. The germline V gene has CDR1 MNHEY and CDR2 SVGEGT. The CDR3 DNA sequence: TGTGCCAGCAGTTGGGGAGTTTACAATGAGCAGTTCTTC. Its translation is CASSWGVYNEQFF.

This clonotype was seen more than once but under ten times. The CDR3: CASSFTSGGSYEQYF. The CDR3 DNA follows: TGTGCCAGCAGCTTTACTAGCGGGGGGTCCTACGAGCAGTACTTC. This sequence joins TRBV7-2 and TRBJ2-7, with 12 positions matching TRBD2. The V segment lost 3 bases and the J segment 1 base; nucleotides outside the gene matches: 1. Germline V gene lookup returns CDR1 SGHTA and CDR2 FQGNSA. CDR3 length: 15 residues.

Many counts were recorded for this clonotype. The genes are TRBV11-2 and TRBJ2-1, with D perhaps TRBD2 (5 bases). CDR3 size: 14 residues. V dropped 3 bases and J dropped 5 bases, with 11 bases sitting between them. Germline loops: CDR1 SGHAT, CDR2 FQNNGV. CDR3 sequence reads: CASSLSDYHNEQFF. CDR3 nucleotides: TGTGCCAGCAGCTTGTCTGACTATCACAATGAGCAGTTCTTC.

CDR3 loop: CASSPPSGGTTDTQYF. In DNA form, the CDR3 reads TGTGCCAGCAGCCCGCCTAGCGGGGGGACAACAGATACGCAGTATTTT. This rearrangement joins TRBV7-2 to TRBJ2-3; 11 bases are a match to TRBD2. This CDR3 has 16 residues. The trim removed 5 bases at V and 3 bases at J, leaving 7 bases unmatched. Germline CDR1 and CDR2: SGHTA and FQGNSA. Variable domain in full (rest from reference TRBV7-2 and TRBJ2-3): GAGVSQSPSNKVTEKGKDVELRCDPISGHTALYWYRQSLGQGLEFLIYFQGNSAPDKSGLPSDRFSAERTGGSVSTLTIQRTQQEDSAVYLCASSPPSGGTTDTQYFGPGTRLTVL.

The V call is TRBV2, the J call TRBJ2-6, with no clear D. The CDR3 has 14 residues. Germline V CDR1 and CDR2: SNHLY, FYNNEI. The V gene lost 7 bases and the J gene lost 0 bases, with 7 bases spanning the gap. The chain's CDR3 is CASMRFSGANVLTF. Here the CDR3 DNA reads TGTGCCAGCATGAGATTCTCTGGGGCCAACGTCCTGACTTTC.

This chain links TRBV6-6 with TRBJ1-4; D is uncertain. Germline assignment: CDR1 MNHNY and CDR2 SVGAGI (reference sequence). The ends were cut back, 6 bases at V and 4 bases at J, with 15 bases in the middle. CDR3 size: 15 residues. The CDR3 here is CASSPARRVNEKLFF. CDR3 coding DNA: TGTGCCAGCAGCCCCGCTCGACGGGTTAATGAAAAACTGTTTTTT.

This clonotype was seen more than once but under ten times. The junction shows a germline mismatch at one end, possibly a read error. V usage is TRBV29-1 and J usage is TRBJ1-2, with a tentative D call TRBD1 (5 bases). The CDR3 has 12 amino acids. Germline CDR1 and CDR2: SQVTM and ANQGSEA. The CDR3 region is CSVEDPWGGWNF. The CDR3, as DNA: TGCAGCGTTGAAGATCCCTGGGGCGGGTGGAACTTC.

The J gene is TRBJ1-1, the V gene TRBV14, with 9 bases matching TRBD1. Looked up from germline, CDR1 is SGHDN and CDR2 is FVKESK. The CDR3 consists of 13 residues. V was pared by 2 bases and J by 13 bases, with 8 bases of the junction left unmatched. The CDR3 region has the DNA TGTGCCAGCAGCCAATACAGGGGGCGCCTTGTTTTCTTT. Residues: CASSQYRGRLVFF.

This clonotype was counted only a few times. This CDR3 is CASSFTGTHSPLHF. For the CDR3, the DNA is TGTGCCAGCAGCTTTACAGGGACTCATTCACCCCTCCACTTT. The chain carries TRBV7-9 and TRBJ1-6; D is perhaps TRBD1 (6 bases). The CDR3 covers 14 residues. The V and J ends lost 3 bases and 8 bases respectively, with 11 bases between them. CDR1 and CDR2 from the germline V gene are SEHNR and FQNEAQ (reference sequence).

This clonotype was seen a handful of times. The V call is TRBV11-2, the J call TRBJ1-4; the D is unclear. The CDR3 has 12 amino acids. Per the germline V gene, CDR1 is SGHAT and CDR2 is FQNNGV. Between the trimmed V and J ends, which lost 5 bases and 8 bases, there was a span of 9 bases. In nucleotides, the CDR3 is TGTGCCAGCAGCCCCTTCGCAGAAAAACTGTTTTTT. Its translation is CASSPFAEKLFF.

In its sample, this clonotype was seen a few times. This sequence joins TRBV5-4 and TRBJ2-5; 11 nucleotides agree with TRBD1. The CDR3 is 16 residues long. The germline V gene has CDR1 SGHNT and CDR2 YYREEE (reference sequence). The ends lost 4 bases at V and 5 bases at J; junction bases unmatched: 10. CDR3 sequence reads: CASSPHGGQGAETQYF. The CDR3 DNA reads TGTGCCAGCAGCCCCCACGGAGGACAGGGGGCTGAGACCCAGTACTTC.

The chain uses TRBV7-9 and TRBJ2-3; 7 nucleotides align to TRBD1. V lost 5 bases, J lost 4 bases, and 6 bases stayed unmatched. CDR3 size: 14 residues. The germline CDR1 and CDR2 sequences are SEHNR and FQNEAQ (reference sequence). The CDR3 here is CASSLDRTSDTQYF. CDR3 DNA: TGTGCCAGCAGCCTGGACAGGACGTCAGATACGCAGTATTTT.

V usage is TRBV20-1 and J usage is TRBJ2-3, with TRBD2 identical over 7 bases. This CDR3 comprises 14 residues. The J segment lost 2 bases and the V segment lost 1 base, leaving 3 bases of the junction unmatched. Per the germline V gene, CDR1 is DFQATT and CDR2 is SNEGSKA (reference sequence). CDR3 region: CSARGSGNTDTQYF. In DNA form, the CDR3 reads TGCAGTGCTAGAGGAAGCGGGAACACAGATACGCAGTATTTT.

The V gene is TRBV28, the J gene TRBJ2-3; the D gene is possibly TRBD2 (6 bases). The CDR3 contains 15 residues. Trimming cost V 3 bases and J 0 bases, with 10 bases left between them. Germline V CDR1 and CDR2: MDHEN, SYDVKM. The CDR3: CASSLVAASTDTQYF. CDR3 DNA sequence: TGTGCCAGCAGTTTGGTAGCGGCTAGCACAGATACGCAGTATTTT.

A few counts support this clonotype. The CDR3 sequence: CASSAVPDTYEQYV. CDR3 DNA: TGTGCCAGCAGCGCCGTCCCGGATACCTACGAGCAGTACGTC. The rearrangement uses TRBV9 and TRBJ2-7; no clear D gene. The CDR3 runs to 14 residues. CDR1 and CDR2 (germline): SGDLS, YYNGEE. Trimming stripped 3 bases from V and 2 bases from J, with 12 bases between.

This clonotype occurred a few times. This chain joins TRBV5-1 and TRBJ1-2; 8 bases align to TRBD1. The CDR3 is 14 residues long. Trimming took 7 bases from V and 6 from J; bases not matched to a gene: 11. CDR1 SGHRS and CDR2 YFSETQ come from the germline V gene. CDR3 in DNA: TGCGCCAGCTCAACTCGGACAGGGACGGATGGCTACACCTTC. This encodes CASSTRTGTDGYTF.

This clonotype was seen at least ten times. The V gene is TRBV5-8, the J gene TRBJ1-1, with 7 bases that match TRBD1. The CDR3 extends over 16 amino acids. Trimming cost V 4 bases and J 0 bases; bases outside gene matches: 9. In germline, CDR1 is SGHTS, CDR2 YDEGEE. This CDR3 is CASSIYTGAMNTEAFF. In nucleotides, the CDR3 is TGTGCCAGCAGCATATACACAGGGGCCATGAACACTGAAGCTTTCTTT. Complete variable domain (other parts from reference TRBV5-8 and TRBJ1-1): EAGVTQSPTHLIKTRGQQATLRCSPISGHTSVYWYQQALGLGLQFLLWYDEGEERNRGNFPPRFSGRQFPNYSSELNVNALELEDSALYLCASSIYTGAMNTEAFFGQGTRLTVV.

In this sample, this clonotype turned up a few times. The V and J genes are TRBV12-3 or TRBV12-4 and TRBJ1-2; D call uncertain. V was pared by 6 bases and J by 5 bases, with 13 bases between. The CDR3 is 13 residues long. The CDR3 is CASSPGGEYGYTF. CDR3 bases: TGTGCCAGCAGCCCAGGCGGGGAGTATGGCTACACCTTC.

This clonotype has just a few counts. The V call is TRBV11-2, the J call TRBJ2-7; D is possibly TRBD1 or TRBD2 (5 bases each). The V and J ends lost 5 bases and 9 bases respectively, with 17 bases between them. Germline V gives CDR1 SGHAT, CDR2 FQNNGV. There are 13 residues in the CDR3. The CDR3 region is CASSGDPLGGQYV. The DNA for the CDR3 is TGTGCCAGCAGCGGGGACCCCCTCGGCGGGCAGTACGTC.